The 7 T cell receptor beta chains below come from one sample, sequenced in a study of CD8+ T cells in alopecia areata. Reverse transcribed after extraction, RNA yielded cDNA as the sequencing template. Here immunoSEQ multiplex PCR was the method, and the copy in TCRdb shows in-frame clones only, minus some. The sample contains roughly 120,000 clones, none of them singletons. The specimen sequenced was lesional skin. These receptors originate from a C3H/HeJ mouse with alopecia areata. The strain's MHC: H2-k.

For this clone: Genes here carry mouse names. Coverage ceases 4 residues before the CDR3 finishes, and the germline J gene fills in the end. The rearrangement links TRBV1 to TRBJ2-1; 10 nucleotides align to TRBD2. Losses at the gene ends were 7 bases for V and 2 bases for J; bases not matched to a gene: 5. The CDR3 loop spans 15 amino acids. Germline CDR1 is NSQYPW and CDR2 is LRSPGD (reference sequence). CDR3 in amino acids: CTCKGLGVHYAEQFF. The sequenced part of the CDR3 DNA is TGCACCTGCAAAGGACTGGGGGTTCACTATGCT.

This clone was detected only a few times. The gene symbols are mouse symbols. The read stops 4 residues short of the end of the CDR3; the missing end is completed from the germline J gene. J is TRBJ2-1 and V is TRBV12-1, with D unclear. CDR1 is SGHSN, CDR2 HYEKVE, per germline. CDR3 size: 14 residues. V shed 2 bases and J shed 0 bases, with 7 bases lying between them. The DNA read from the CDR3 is TGTGCCAGCTCTCCCTCCCTTAACTATGCT. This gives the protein CASSPSLNYA. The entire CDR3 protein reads CASSPSLNYAEQFF.

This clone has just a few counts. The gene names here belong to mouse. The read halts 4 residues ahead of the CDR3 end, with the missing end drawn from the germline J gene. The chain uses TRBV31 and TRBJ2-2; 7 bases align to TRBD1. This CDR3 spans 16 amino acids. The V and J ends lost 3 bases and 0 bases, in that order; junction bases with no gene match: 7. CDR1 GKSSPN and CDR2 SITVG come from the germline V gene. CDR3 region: CAWSVAGTANTGQLYF. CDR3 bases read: TGTGCCTGGAGCGTGGCCGGGACAGCAAACACCGGG.

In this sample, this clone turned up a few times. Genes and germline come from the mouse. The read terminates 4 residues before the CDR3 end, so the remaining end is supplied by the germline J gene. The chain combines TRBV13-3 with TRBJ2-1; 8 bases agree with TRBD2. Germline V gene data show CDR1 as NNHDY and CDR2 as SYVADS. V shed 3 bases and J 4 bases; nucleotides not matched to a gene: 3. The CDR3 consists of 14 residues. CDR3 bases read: TGTGCCAGCAGTGCTGGGGGGCGGTATGCT. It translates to CASSAGGRYA. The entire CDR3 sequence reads CASSAGGRYAEQFF.

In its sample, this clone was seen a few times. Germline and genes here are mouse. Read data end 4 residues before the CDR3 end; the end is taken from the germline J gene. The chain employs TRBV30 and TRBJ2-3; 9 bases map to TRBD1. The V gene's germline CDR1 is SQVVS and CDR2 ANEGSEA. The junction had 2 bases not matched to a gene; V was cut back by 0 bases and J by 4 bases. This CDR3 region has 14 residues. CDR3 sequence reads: CSSRDGQGSETLYF. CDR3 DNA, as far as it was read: TGTAGTTCTAGAGATGGACAGGGGTCAGAA.

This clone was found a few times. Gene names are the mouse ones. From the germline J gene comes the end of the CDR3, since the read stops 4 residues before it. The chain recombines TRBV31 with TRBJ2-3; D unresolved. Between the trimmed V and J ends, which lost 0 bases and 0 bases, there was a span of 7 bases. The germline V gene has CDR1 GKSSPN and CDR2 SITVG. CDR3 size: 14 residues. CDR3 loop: CAWSLLASAETLYF. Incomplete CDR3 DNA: TGTGCCTGGAGTCTCCTGGCTAGTGCAGAA.

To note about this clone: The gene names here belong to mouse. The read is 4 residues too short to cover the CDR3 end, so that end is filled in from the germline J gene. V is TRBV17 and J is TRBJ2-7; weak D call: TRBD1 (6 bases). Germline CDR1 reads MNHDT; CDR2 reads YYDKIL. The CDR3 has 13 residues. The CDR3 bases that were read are TGTGCTAGCAGTAGTTATCAGGGGTAT. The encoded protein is CASSSYQGY. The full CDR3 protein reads CASSSYQGYEQYF. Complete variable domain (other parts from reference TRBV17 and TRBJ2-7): DTTVKQNPRYKLARVGKPVNLICSQTMNHDTMYWYQKKPNQAPKLLLFYYDKILNREADTFEKFQSSRPNNSFCSLYIGSAGLEYSAMYLCASSSYQGYEQYFGPGTRLTVL.